The 27 T cell receptor beta chains in this list originate from one sample, sequenced in a study of OX40 agonist ivuxolimab in advanced cancers. Here immunoSEQ multiplex PCR was the method, and the copy in TCRdb shows in-frame clones only, minus some. This sample yields over 50,000 clones, of which approximately 83% are seen a single time; over 9.5% belongs to the top ten. The sample consisted of CD4+ or CD8+ T cells sorted from blood, taken in a trial of the OX40 agonist ivuxolimab. The receptors stem from an adult with an advanced solid tumor such as melanoma, head and neck, liver or kidney cancer.

The rearrangement uses TRBV6-5 and TRBJ1-2; no firm D call. CDR3 length: 13 amino acids. CDR1 and CDR2 from the germline V gene are MNHEY and SVGAGI. The germline V and J ends were trimmed by 5 bases and 3 bases, with 10 bases remaining between them. The CDR3 DNA reads TGTGCCAGCAGTCCTATATCGTACTATGGCTACACCTTC. Its protein is CASSPISYYGYTF.

This chain links TRBV21-1 with TRBJ2-1. TRBV21-1 is reported as a pseudogene. The CDR3 extends over 15 amino acids. For the CDR3, the DNA is TGTGCCAGCAGGCCGGGACCCACCTATTACAATGAGCAGTTCTTC. Amino acids: CASRPGPTYYNEQFF.

V gene TRBV5-1 combines with J gene TRBJ1-1; D remains unclear. V was cut by 4 bases and J by 1 base, with 8 bases left in between. This CDR3 comprises 13 residues. Germline values: CDR1 SGHRS, CDR2 YFSETQ. The CDR3 loop reads CASSPPGNTEAFF. As DNA, the CDR3 is TGCGCCAGCAGCCCCCCCGGGAACACTGAAGCTTTCTTT.

J is TRBJ2-2 and V is TRBV7-9; possible D gene TRBD1, 7 bases. The CDR3 runs to 15 residues. The germline CDR1 and CDR2 sequences are SEHNR and FQNEAQ (reference sequence). V lost 3 bases and J lost 3, with 11 bases in between. The CDR3 protein is CASSLRDSDTGELFF. The CDR3 nucleotides are TGTGCCAGCAGCTTGCGGGACAGCGACACCGGGGAGCTGTTTTTT.

This sequence joins TRBV4-1 and TRBJ1-1, with D hard to call. Deletions cut 3 bases from V and 3 bases from J, with 5 bases between. This CDR3 has 12 residues. Germline V gene lookup returns CDR1 MGHRA and CDR2 YSYEKL. CDR3 sequence (DNA): TGCGCCAGCAGCCATAGGGACACTGAAGCTTTCTTT. As protein: CASSHRDTEAFF.

The chain recombines TRBV19 with TRBJ2-7; D is ambiguous. The CDR3 is 14 amino acids. Germline V gene data show CDR1 as LNHDA and CDR2 as SQIVND (reference sequence). V was trimmed by 3 bases and J by 1 base, leaving 10 bases between them. The CDR3 region has the DNA TGTGCCAGTAGTATTTCTACAAAATCCTACGAGCAGTACTTC. It is translated as CASSISTKSYEQYF.

The rearrangement uses TRBV5-5 and TRBJ2-1, with 7 bases matching TRBD1. J was trimmed by 4 bases and V by 5 bases; bases with no gene match: 9. The CDR3 spans 15 residues. Germline V gives CDR1 SGHKS, CDR2 YYEKEE (reference sequence). CDR3 sequence (DNA): TGTGCCAGCAGTTTGATAGACAGGGCTTACAATGAGCAGTTCTTC. Translated: CASSLIDRAYNEQFF.

The chain links TRBV2 to TRBJ2-3, with 7 positions matching TRBD1. With 3 bases clipped from V and 2 bases from J, the junction kept 11 bases outside the gene matches. This CDR3 has 17 amino acids. In germline, CDR1 is SNHLY, CDR2 FYNNEI. CDR3 DNA sequence: TGTGCCAGCAGTGAGCCCCGGGACAGAGAATACACAGATACGCAGTATTTT. It yields the protein CASSEPRDREYTDTQYF.

This chain joins TRBV6-6 and TRBJ2-7; D is unclear. Germline values: CDR1 MNHNY, CDR2 SVGAGI (reference sequence). CDR3 length: 15 residues. The V end lost 2 bases, the J end lost 2 bases, and 13 bases lay between the germline ends. CDR3 amino acids: CASSYQDRPAYEQYF. CDR3 DNA sequence: TGTGCCAGCAGTTACCAGGACCGCCCAGCCTACGAGCAGTACTTC.

The rearrangement links TRBV4-3 to TRBJ2-3, with D perhaps matching TRBD2 (6 bases). Trimming took 3 bases from V and 8 from J, leaving 18 bases between them. CDR1 and CDR2 from the germline V gene are LGHNA and YSLEER. The CDR3 sequence is 15 residues long. In DNA, the CDR3 is TGCGCCAGCAGCCACGAGGGCGGGGTACCTGGTACGCAGTATTTT. Encoded protein: CASSHEGGVPGTQYF.

This clone was counted a single time. The chain is built from TRBV7-9 and TRBJ2-7, with 7 bases aligning to TRBD1. CDR3 length: 14 amino acids. V shed 6 bases, J shed 8 bases, and the junction held 13 bases outside the gene matches. The germline V gene encodes CDR1 SEHNR and CDR2 FQNEAQ (reference sequence). The CDR3 nucleotides read TGTGCCAGCAGTCTGGACAGGCTTCCACAGAAGCAGTACTTC. This sequence encodes CASSLDRLPQKQYF.

The V and J genes are TRBV7-8 and TRBJ2-2; D remains unclear. The CDR3 loop spans 16 amino acids. V shed 1 base and J shed 0 bases, with 9 bases lying between them. Germline V lookup: CDR1 SGHVS, CDR2 FQNEAQ. The CDR3 nucleotides read TGTGCCAGCAGCTTAGGTTGGCAGCCGAACACCGGGGAGCTGTTTTTT. This codes for CASSLGWQPNTGELFF. Looking up the rest from reference TRBV7-8 and TRBJ2-2 gives the full variable domain: GAGVSQSPRYKVAKRGQDVALRCDPISGHVSLFWYQQALGQGPEFLTYFQNEAQLDKSGLPSDRFFAERPEGSVSTLKIQRTQQEDSAVYLCASSLGWQPNTGELFFGEGSRLTVL.

The chain combines TRBV4-1 with TRBJ2-2; D is unresolved. V was pared by 5 bases and J by 1 base, with 11 bases between. Germline CDR1 reads MGHRA; CDR2 reads YSYEKL. The CDR3 is 15 residues long. CDR3 nucleotide sequence: TGCGCCAGCAGCTTCCCGGGCATGAACACCGGGGAGCTGTTTTTT. This translates into CASSFPGMNTGELFF.

The chain couples TRBV6-6 to TRBJ1-1, with D maybe TRBD1 (5 bases). Trimming pared 0 bases from V and 9 bases from J, leaving 8 bases between. CDR1 is MNHNY and CDR2 is SVGAGI in the germline V gene (reference sequence). The CDR3 is 12 residues long. This chain's CDR3 is CASSYSTGQAFF. CDR3 sequence (DNA): TGTGCCAGCAGTTACTCGACGGGGCAAGCTTTCTTT.

The V and J genes are TRBV10-3 and TRBJ1-1; D may be TRBD1 (6 bases). With 2 bases removed from V and 3 bases from J, the gap between germline ends came to 10 bases. CDR1 is ENHRY, CDR2 SYGVKD, per germline. This CDR3 comprises 14 residues. Written as DNA, the CDR3 is TGTGCCATCAGTGAGGCAGGGGAGGACACTGAAGCTTTCTTT. Protein: CAISEAGEDTEAFF.

The rearrangement uses TRBV6-5 and TRBJ2-5, with D perhaps TRBD2 (6 bases). The CDR3 spans 14 residues. The ends were cut back, 5 bases at V and 2 bases at J, with 12 bases in the middle. The germline V gene encodes CDR1 MNHEY and CDR2 SVGAGI. The CDR3 DNA sequence: TGTGCCAGCAGTGGAATGGGACTTCAAGAGACCCAGTACTTC. Amino acids: CASSGMGLQETQYF.

V gene TRBV7-9 combines with J gene TRBJ2-2; D is uncertain. This CDR3 is built from 15 residues. Germline lookup yields CDR1 SEHNR and CDR2 FQNEAQ (reference sequence). The germline V and J ends were trimmed by 2 bases and 0 bases, with 7 bases remaining between them. The CDR3 nucleotides read TGTGCCAGCAGCTTATTCAGATCGAACACCGGGGAGCTGTTTTTT. This translates into CASSLFRSNTGELFF.

This clone was seen a few times. The CDR3 sequence: CASTSKETQYF. The CDR3, as DNA: TGTGCCAGCACATCTAAAGAGACCCAGTACTTC. The chain recombines TRBV28 with TRBJ2-5; unclear D gene. Trimming took off 7 bases at V and 3 bases at J, with 6 bases between the two ends. The CDR3 totals 11 residues. Germline V gene data show CDR1 as MDHEN and CDR2 as SYDVKM.

The CDR3 DNA is TGTGCCAGCAGCTTAGACCTCGGACAGTCCTACGAGCAGTACTTC. It yields the protein CASSLDLGQSYEQYF. The chain combines TRBV7-3 with TRBJ2-7, with D perhaps TRBD1 (6 bases). Germline assignment: CDR1 SGHTA and CDR2 FQGTGA. With 2 bases removed from V and 1 base from J, the gap between germline ends came to 12 bases. There are 15 residues in the CDR3.

The chain employs TRBV6-5 and TRBJ1-5, with D possibly TRBD1 on 5 matching bases. Trimming cost V 0 bases and J 1 base, with 7 bases left between them. The CDR3 has 15 amino acids. The germline gives CDR1 MNHEY, CDR2 SVGAGI. The CDR3 DNA sequence: TGTGCCAGCAGTTACTCACGGGACAGCAATCAGCCCCAGCATTTT. This sequence encodes CASSYSRDSNQPQHF.

The chain has TRBV14 and TRBJ1-1; D is unclear. Trimming shortened V by 1 base and J by 0 bases, and 12 bases separated the two germline ends. The CDR3 is 16 residues long. Germline V gene data show CDR1 as SGHDN and CDR2 as FVKESK. CDR3 amino acids: CASSQVGSTMNTEAFF. CDR3 nucleotides: TGTGCCAGCAGCCAAGTGGGATCTACCATGAACACTGAAGCTTTCTTT.

This chain joins TRBV18 and TRBJ2-5; 12 bases align to TRBD2. The CDR3 is made up of 16 amino acids. Germline CDR1 KGHSH, CDR2 LQKENI. V trimming: 3 bases; J trimming: 5 bases; junction bases outside the gene matches: 7. The chain's CDR3 is CASSPLAGGPVETQYF. The CDR3 DNA reads as TGTGCCAGCTCACCCCTAGCGGGGGGGCCTGTCGAGACCCAGTACTTC. The entire variable domain, with the rest obtained from reference TRBV18 and TRBJ2-5, is as follows: NAGVMQNPRHLVRRRGQEARLRCSPMKGHSHVYWYRQLPEEGLKFMVYLQKENIIDESGMPKERFSAEFPKEGPSILRIQQVVRGDSAAYFCASSPLAGGPVETQYFGPGTRLLVL.

The CDR3 is CASSWGQGRHEQYF. The DNA for the CDR3 is TGTGCCAGCAGTTGGGGACAGGGGCGACACGAGCAGTACTTC. The V gene is TRBV6-5, the J gene TRBJ2-7; 10 bases line up with TRBD1. V trimming: 4 bases; J trimming: 5 bases; junction bases outside the gene matches: 5. The germline V gene has CDR1 MNHEY and CDR2 SVGAGI. The CDR3 covers 14 residues.

The chain is built from TRBV27 and TRBJ1-1; 7 nucleotides agree with TRBD1. Trimming at V came to 2 bases and at J to 0 bases, leaving 6 bases not matched to a gene. The CDR3 length is 16 residues. CDR1 and CDR2 from the germline V gene are MNHEY and SMNVEV (reference sequence). The CDR3 sequence: CASSLGGGSLNTEAFF. The CDR3 DNA reads TGTGCCAGCAGTTTAGGAGGGGGCAGTTTGAACACTGAAGCTTTCTTT.

This rearrangement joins TRBV5-4 to TRBJ1-1; TRBD1 is a possible D gene (5 bases). There are 14 residues in the CDR3. The V and J ends lost 0 bases and 4 bases respectively, with 10 bases between them. The germline V gene has CDR1 SGHNT and CDR2 YYREEE (reference sequence). CDR3 bases: TGTGCCAGCAGCTTGGGGTCAGGGTTCACTGAAGCTTTCTTT. Protein product: CASSLGSGFTEAFF.

The J gene is TRBJ1-1, the V gene TRBV7-9, with D possibly matching TRBD1 (5 bases). Deletions cut 2 bases from V and 0 bases from J, with 7 bases between. This CDR3 has 14 residues. Per germline, CDR1 SEHNR and CDR2 FQNEAQ (reference sequence). The CDR3 spells CASSLTGVNTEAFF. DNA of the CDR3: TGTGCCAGCAGCTTAACGGGGGTGAACACTGAAGCTTTCTTT. Together with reference TRBV7-9 and TRBJ1-1, the CDR3 gives the full variable domain: DTGVSQNPRHKITKRGQNVTFRCDPISEHNRLYWYRQTLGQGPEFLTYFQNEAQLEKSRLLSDRFSAERPKGSFSTLEIQRTEQGDSAMYLCASSLTGVNTEAFFGQGTRLTVV.

The V call is TRBV14, the J call TRBJ2-1; D not certain. The germline CDR1 and CDR2 sequences are SGHDN and FVKESK. The length of the CDR3 is 13 residues. V dropped 0 bases and J dropped 8 bases, with 8 bases sitting between them. The CDR3 region is CASSQDLSDEQFF. The CDR3, as DNA: TGTGCCAGCAGCCAAGATCTTTCGGATGAGCAGTTCTTC.